This is a list of T cell receptor beta chains from one sample in a study of blood T cell repertoires in COVID-19. Assay used: immunoSEQ multiplex PCR; TCRdb lists only in-frame clones, some missing. Of about 160,000 clones in the sample, roughly 90% were seen once. The sequenced sample consisted of peripheral blood. These receptors all come from an older woman with active or convalescent COVID-19. Both conserved end residues are part of each CDR3. A D gene is named only where the DNA matches it firmly. A clone size is listed for some rows: how often the clone was seen (once, few, many), or a class if it is expanded.

d_gene	abundance	v_gene	j_gene	CDR3nt	CDR3aa
.	.	TRBV6-1	TRBJ2-7	TGTGCCAGTCATCGAGGACAGTCCTACGAGCAGTACTTC	CASHRGQSYEQYF
.	.	TRBV4-3	TRBJ1-2	TGCGCCAGCAGCCTCCAGGACTATGGCTACACCTTC	CASSLQDYGYTF
.	few	TRBV7-9	TRBJ2-5	TGTGCCAGCAGCTTAGTATCAGCAGGGGAGACCCAGTACTTC	CASSLVSAGETQYF
.	once	TRBV12-3/TRBV12-4	TRBJ2-7	TGTGCCAGCAGTAGACACAGCTACGAGCAGTACTTC	CASSRHSYEQYF
.	.	TRBV15	TRBJ1-1	TGTGCCACCAGCAGAGATGCAGGCGGGACTGAAGCTTTCTTT	CATSRDAGGTEAFF
.	.	TRBV28	TRBJ1-1	TGTGCCACAGGGGACGAGGTTCGCACTGAAGCTTTCTTT	CATGDEVRTEAFF
TRBD1	.	TRBV2	TRBJ1-1	TGTGCCAGCAGAGTACAGGGGACCGGCACTGAAGCTTTCTTT	CASRVQGTGTEAFF
.	.	TRBV19	TRBJ2-1	TGTGCCAGTAGTATGGACAGACTAGCATACAATGAGCAGTTCTTC	CASSMDRLAYNEQFF
.	.	TRBV12-3/TRBV12-4	TRBJ1-6	TGTGCCAGCAGTTTAGACATTTCACCCCTCCACTTT	CASSLDISPLHF
.	.	TRBV4-3	TRBJ1-6	TGCGCCAGCAGCCAAGAACAGTGGGGGGGCGGTTCACCCCTCCACTTT	CASSQEQWGGGSPLHF
TRBD2	.	TRBV7-3	TRBJ2-5	TGTGCCAGCGGGCCTGGCAGGGTGCGGGGGGTTAAAGAGACCCAGTACTTC	CASGPGRVRGVKETQYF
TRBD1	.	TRBV10-3	TRBJ1-6	TGTGCCATGGGGACAGGGGGCTTGTCACCCCTCCACTTT	CAMGTGGLSPLHF
.	few	TRBV5-1	TRBJ1-5	TGCGCCAGCAGCTTGGCCAGAGGACAGCCCCAGCATTTT	CASSLARGQPQHF
TRBD2	.	TRBV10-3	TRBJ2-5	TGTGCCATCAGTGAGTCTAGCGGGGCGGAGACCCAGTACTTC	CAISESSGAETQYF
TRBD1	.	TRBV19	TRBJ1-5	TGTGCCAGTACTCCCGGACAGGCAGATCAGCCCCAGCATTTT	CASTPGQADQPQHF
TRBD1	once	TRBV27	TRBJ1-6	TGTGCCAGCAGTTCCGGACAGGGAGCGGGATATGGTTCACCCCTCCACTTT	CASSSGQGAGYGSPLHF
.	.	TRBV12-3/TRBV12-4	TRBJ1-4	TGTGCCAGCAGGGGAGTCTCTGGCGAAAAACTGTTTTTT	CASRGVSGEKLFF
.	few	TRBV11-1	TRBJ2-7	TGTGCCAGCAGTACCAGTATAGCGGACTACGAGCAGTACTTC	CASSTSIADYEQYF
.	.	TRBV5-5	TRBJ1-2	TGTGCCAGCAGCTTGGCTACATTAAGCGATGGCTACACCTTC	CASSLATLSDGYTF
.	.	TRBV5-1	TRBJ1-2	TGCGCCAGCAGCTTGGACGGGACTTTCCTCGGAAAAGACTATGGCTACACCTTC	CASSLDGTFLGKDYGYTF
.	.	TRBV5-1	TRBJ2-2	TGCGCCAGCAGCCTCGTGTCCACCGGGGAGCTGTTTTTT	CASSLVSTGELFF
.	.	TRBV11-2	TRBJ1-1	TGTGCCAGCAGCTTATCTTCGCAGGTAAACACTGAAGCTTTCTTT	CASSLSSQVNTEAFF
.	.	TRBV4-3	TRBJ2-7	TGCGCCAGCAGCCAAGATTATACTATTGGGTACGAGCAGTACTTC	CASSQDYTIGYEQYF
TRBD1	.	TRBV7-2	TRBJ1-6	TGTGCCAGCAGCTTTGGGAGACAGGGGAATTCACCCCTCCACTTT	CASSFGRQGNSPLHF
.	.	TRBV21-1	TRBJ2-2	TGTGCCAGCAGCAACCGTCGGAACAGGGTCACCGGGGAGCTGTTTTTT	CASSNRRNRVTGELFF
TRBD2	.	TRBV4-3	TRBJ2-4	TGCGCCAGCAGCCAAGAAGAGGGACTAGCTGACATTCAGTACTTC	CASSQEEGLADIQYF
TRBD1	few	TRBV27	TRBJ1-1	TGTGCCAGCAGTTTAGGGTGGGACAGGGTTCACACTGAAGCTTTCTTT	CASSLGWDRVHTEAFF
.	.	TRBV18	TRBJ1-4	TGTGCCAGCTCACCGGGGCTAGATGGCGAAAAACTGTTTTTT	CASSPGLDGEKLFF
.	.	TRBV2	TRBJ2-5	TGTGCCAGCAGTGAAGGACTAGACCCGGAGACCCAGTACTTC	CASSEGLDPETQYF
TRBD1	.	TRBV19	TRBJ1-5	TGTGCCAGTAGTATTAAGGGACAGGGTGGACAGCCCCAGCATTTT	CASSIKGQGGQPQHF
TRBD2	.	TRBV5-1	TRBJ2-1	TGCGCCAGCAGCTTAAGGACTAGCGGGGGCTCCAAGCAGTTCTTC	CASSLRTSGGSKQFF
.	.	TRBV7-2	TRBJ2-7	TGTGCCAGCAGCTTATCACAGGGTACTGGGTCCTACGAGCAGTACTTC	CASSLSQGTGSYEQYF
.	.	TRBV2	TRBJ2-5	TGTGCCAGCAGGCGCACCTTCTTGGCGGGGGGACAGGAGACCCAGTACTTC	CASRRTFLAGGQETQYF
.	.	TRBV7-2	TRBJ1-2	TGTGCCAGCAGCTCCAGGGGTTATAACTATGGCTACACCTTC	CASSSRGYNYGYTF
TRBD1	.	TRBV3-1/TRBV3-2	TRBJ2-2	TGTGCCAGCAGCCAAGATATGGCAGGGGGAGGGGAGCTGTTTTTT	CASSQDMAGGGELFF
.	few	TRBV19	TRBJ1-2	TGTGCCAGTAGTCCGACACGGAACTATGGCTACACCTTC	CASSPTRNYGYTF
TRBD1	.	TRBV19	TRBJ2-2	TGTGCCAGTAGGCGGGGGACAGGGGGCGAAAACACCGGGGAGCTGTTTTTT	CASRRGTGGENTGELFF
.	few	TRBV7-2	TRBJ2-3	TGTGCCAGCAGCTTAACCCCAGCTCTAGCGATCAGCACAGATACGCAGTATTTT	CASSLTPALAISTDTQYF
.	.	TRBV2	TRBJ1-2	TGTGCCAGCAGGGGACAACATAACTATGGCTACACCTTC	CASRGQHNYGYTF
TRBD1	.	TRBV5-5	TRBJ1-1	TGTGCCAGCAGCTTGGAGGGACAGGGGGCTGAGGAAGCTTTCTTT	CASSLEGQGAEEAFF